This TCR beta chain was sequenced for a study of blood T cell repertoires in COVID-19. Looking at the study overall: The United States, Italy and Spain were the sources of the acute and convalescent COVID-19 samples. The cDNA or gDNA used as material had been derived from T cells, B-cell-depleted T cells, or PBMCs.

Original analysis: Amplifying reference gene primers gave estimates of nucleated cell counts. Clones were sequenced by immunoSEQ multiplex PCR, and TCRdb holds only the in-frame ones, with some missing. D and trimming come from the DNA, and the V and J calls and clone size come from that table. The table shows 95,000 to 150,000 clones, with roughly four fifths occurring only once. Germline-derived CDR1 and CDR2 are MNHEY and SVGAGI. Trimming left V 6 bases short and J 7 bases short, with 16 bases between. The CDR3 loop spans 15 amino acids. The TCR comes from a woman aged 70-85 years with acute or convalescent COVID-19. This chain connects TRBV6-5 to TRBJ1-6; D is undetermined. Sequencing input: peripheral blood. CDR3 loop: CASSLDGDWNSPLHF. CDR3 DNA: TGTGCCAGCAGCCTAGACGGGGATTGGAATTCACCCCTCCACTTT.